A selection of T cell receptor beta chains follows, all from one sample in a study of T cells in tuberculosis. TCRdb's copy holds only in-frame clones and misses some; the assay was immunoSEQ multiplex PCR. Of around 29,000 clones detected, over 90% appear once; the ten largest clones hold 4.9%. Sequencing was done on a sample of PBMCs. These TCRs come from a donor aged 10-35 years with latent tuberculosis or without tuberculosis infection. Each CDR3 is given with its conserved first and last residue. A D gene is named only where the DNA matches it firmly. The size of a clone is reported for some rows only, either as once, few or many, or as a class for expanded clones.

-	TRBV5-6	TRBJ1-1	TRBD1	TGTGCCAGCAGCAAGATTACAGGGGGCACTGAAGCTTTCTTT	CASSKITGGTEAFF
medium-sized	TRBV30	TRBJ2-7	-	TGTGCCTGGAATAGGGGCTCAGGGGAGCAGTACTTC	CAWNRGSGEQYF
-	TRBV27	TRBJ2-2	-	TGTGCCAGCAGTTTATCGATAAAGAGCTTACTAACAGGGCCCGGGGAGCTGTTTTTT	CASSLSIKSLLTGPGELFF
-	TRBV11-2	TRBJ2-7	TRBD2	TGTGCCAGCAGCTCAGGACTAGCGTACTACGAGCAGTACTTC	CASSSGLAYYEQYF
-	TRBV15	TRBJ2-1	-	TGTGCCACCAGCAGAGTACAGTACAATGAGCAGTTCTTC	CATSRVQYNEQFF
-	TRBV5-5	TRBJ1-1	-	TGTGCCAGCAGCTCTACCCGGGGGTCCTACGACACTGAAGCTTTCTTT	CASSSTRGSYDTEAFF
-	TRBV6-5	TRBJ1-2	-	TGTGCCAGCAGTTACTCGATGGGCAGGGGCGGCTACACCTTC	CASSYSMGRGGYTF
-	TRBV9	TRBJ2-7	-	TGTGCCAGCAGCGTAGGCGGGGAGTTCCTCGAGCAGTACTTC	CASSVGGEFLEQYF
-	TRBV6-4	TRBJ2-2	-	TGTGCCAGCAGTGAACTGACGAACACCGGGGAGCTGTTTTTT	CASSELTNTGELFF
few	TRBV10-2	TRBJ2-1	TRBD2	TGCGCCAGCAGCCTCGGGACTAGCGGGAGCAATGAGCAGTTCTTC	CASSLGTSGSNEQFF
-	TRBV29-1	TRBJ2-1	TRBD1	TGCAGCGTTACCGGGACAGGTAACAATGAGCAGTTCTTC	CSVTGTGNNEQFF
once	TRBV18	TRBJ2-3	-	TGTGCCAGCTCACCCCTGGCCAGGGGGGACACAGATACGCAGTATTTT	CASSPLARGDTDTQYF
-	TRBV14	TRBJ2-3	TRBD2	TGTGCCAGCAGTCTCCATGGGACTAGCGGGAGAGCGGGGCGGCAGTATTTT	CASSLHGTSGRAGRQYF
-	TRBV9	TRBJ2-1	TRBD2	TGTGCCAGCTCCCTTGCCTGGGGGACTAGCGGGACGCATGAGCAGTTCTTC	CASSLAWGTSGTHEQFF
-	TRBV25-1	TRBJ2-7	-	TGTGCCAGCTCCGAGGGCTACGAGCAGTACTTC	CASSEGYEQYF
-	TRBV6-1	TRBJ2-7	TRBD2	TGTGCCAGCAGTCTTAGCGGGGTTAACTACGAGCAGTACTTC	CASSLSGVNYEQYF
-	TRBV19	TRBJ1-5	-	TGTGCCAGTAGTATAACCGCCAGGAATGCAGGTCAGCCCCAGCATTTT	CASSITARNAGQPQHF
once	TRBV9	TRBJ2-5	TRBD1	TGTGCCAGCAGCGTAGATATTGGGACAGGGGTAGGAAAGACCCAGTACTTC	CASSVDIGTGVGKTQYF
-	TRBV5-6	TRBJ2-5	TRBD2	TGTGCCAGCACCCGCGGGAGGCAAGAGACCCAGTACTTC	CASTRGRQETQYF
few	TRBV7-2	TRBJ2-7	TRBD1	TGTGCCAGCAGCCGGACAGGGCACTACGAGCAGTACTTC	CASSRTGHYEQYF
-	TRBV27	TRBJ2-7	-	TGTGCCAGCAGTGCAAGGGTCGGGGGCGAGCAGTACTTC	CASSARVGGEQYF
-	TRBV18	TRBJ2-2	-	TGTGCCAGCTCACCACCGCTAGCTGTGGATTACACCGGGGAGCTGTTTTTT	CASSPPLAVDYTGELFF
once	TRBV29-1	TRBJ1-2	TRBD1	TGCAGCGTCGGACAGGGGAGGAGGGTGGATGGCTACACCTTC	CSVGQGRRVDGYTF
-	TRBV28	TRBJ1-2	TRBD1	TGTGCCAGCAGTTTACGGGGACAGGGGGTCTATGGCTACACCTTC	CASSLRGQGVYGYTF
-	TRBV29-1	TRBJ2-7	-	TGCAGCGTTGAAGACGGGGATCGGTACGAGCAGTACTTC	CSVEDGDRYEQYF
-	TRBV5-6	TRBJ2-7	TRBD2	TGTGCCAGCAGCTTCACTAGCGGGGGTACCTACGAGCAGTACTTC	CASSFTSGGTYEQYF
-	TRBV29-1	TRBJ1-5	-	TGCAGCGCCCAGGACAGCGGCAATCAGCCCCAGCATTTT	CSAQDSGNQPQHF
-	TRBV28	TRBJ2-1	TRBD2	TGTGCCAGCAGTTTTTCCGATACAGGACAGGGAGGGTCTAGCGGGAGGTTCTTCCAGCAGTTCTTC	CASSFSDTGQGGSSGRFFQQFF
-	TRBV19	TRBJ1-6	TRBD1	TGTGCCAGTCGGACAGGGTTCGGGCGTAATTCACCCCTCCACTTT	CASRTGFGRNSPLHF
-	TRBV21-1	TRBJ1-6	-	TGTGCCAGCAGCAAAGGGAACGGGACTAATAATTCACCCCTCCACTTT	CASSKGNGTNNSPLHF
-	TRBV27	TRBJ2-7	-	TGTGCCAGCAGTTTACCCGGGACTGCCTACGAGCAGTACTTC	CASSLPGTAYEQYF
-	TRBV5-6	TRBJ2-7	-	TGTGCCAGCAGCCCGAGTCTTAGCGGCGCATTCTACGAGCAGTACTTC	CASSPSLSGAFYEQYF
once	TRBV7-2	TRBJ2-7	TRBD2	TGTGCCAGCAGCTTAGAAGGACTAGCGGGGAAGAACGAGCAGTACTTC	CASSLEGLAGKNEQYF
-	TRBV7-8	TRBJ2-7	TRBD1	TGTGCCAGCAGCTTAGCGATGGACAGGGAGATCGACGAGCAGTACTTC	CASSLAMDREIDEQYF
-	TRBV2	TRBJ2-7	TRBD2	TGTGCCAGCAGTGACCGGACTAGCCAGCACGAGCAGTACTTC	CASSDRTSQHEQYF
-	TRBV10-3	TRBJ1-5	-	TGTGCCATCAGTGCGACAGGAGATCAGCCCCAGCATTTT	CAISATGDQPQHF
-	TRBV7-9	TRBJ1-3	TRBD1	TGTGCCAGCAGTACCGACAGGGCGGAGAGGAACACCATATATTTT	CASSTDRAERNTIYF
-	TRBV2	TRBJ2-1	TRBD2	TGTGCCAGCAGTATTAATAGCGGGGGGGCCAGAGAGCAGTTCTTC	CASSINSGGAREQFF
-	TRBV13	TRBJ2-7	-	TGTGCCAGCAGCTCCCAGATGGACAACTACGAGCAGTACTTC	CASSSQMDNYEQYF
-	TRBV20-1	TRBJ2-5	-	TGCAGTGTTCAGAAAGAGACCCAGTACTTC	CSVQKETQYF
-	TRBV27	TRBJ2-1	TRBD2	TGTGCCAGCACCCCCGGGACTAGCGGGTACAATGAGCAGTTCTTC	CASTPGTSGYNEQFF
-	TRBV19	TRBJ1-5	TRBD1	TGTGCCAGTAGTCGCATGGGGACAGGGAGCAATCAGCCCCAGCATTTT	CASSRMGTGSNQPQHF
-	TRBV27	TRBJ2-7	TRBD1	TGTGCCAGCAGTTTAGCCCAGGGGGTGTACGAGCAGTACTTC	CASSLAQGVYEQYF
-	TRBV9	TRBJ2-1	-	TGTGCCAGCAGCGTGTCGGGTGTGGGTGAGCAGTTCTTC	CASSVSGVGEQFF
-	TRBV21-1	TRBJ2-2	-	TGTGCCAGCAGCAATAAGGGGCAGACCGGGGAGCTGTTTTTT	CASSNKGQTGELFF
-	TRBV6-5	TRBJ1-2	TRBD1	TGTGCCAGCAGTTTTAGCCGGGACAGCCTCTATGGCTACACCTTC	CASSFSRDSLYGYTF